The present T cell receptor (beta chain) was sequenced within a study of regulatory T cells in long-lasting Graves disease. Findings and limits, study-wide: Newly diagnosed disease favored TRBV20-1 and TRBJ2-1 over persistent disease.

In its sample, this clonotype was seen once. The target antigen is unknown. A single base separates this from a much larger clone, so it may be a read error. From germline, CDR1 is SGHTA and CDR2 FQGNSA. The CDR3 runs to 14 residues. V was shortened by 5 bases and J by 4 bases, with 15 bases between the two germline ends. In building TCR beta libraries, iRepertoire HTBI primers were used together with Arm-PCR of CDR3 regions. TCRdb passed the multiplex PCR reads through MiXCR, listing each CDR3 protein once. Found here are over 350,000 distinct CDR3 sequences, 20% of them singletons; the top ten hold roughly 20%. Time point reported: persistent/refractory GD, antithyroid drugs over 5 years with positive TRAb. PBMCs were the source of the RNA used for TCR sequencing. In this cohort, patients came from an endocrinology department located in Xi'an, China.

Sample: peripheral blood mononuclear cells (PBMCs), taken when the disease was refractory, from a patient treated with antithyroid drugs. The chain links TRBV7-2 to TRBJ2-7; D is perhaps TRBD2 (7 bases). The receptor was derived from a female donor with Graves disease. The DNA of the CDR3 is TGTGCCAGCAGCCAGGGGACTAAAGGTTACGAGCAGTACTTC. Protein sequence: CASSQGTKGYEQYF.